The next 8 T cell receptor beta chains were all read from a single sample in a study of blood T cell repertoires in COVID-19. Data came from immunoSEQ multiplex PCR; TCRdb stores just in-frame clones and leaves some out. This sample carries 90,000 to 100,000 clones, around 88% of them seen once, and the ten largest clones take 15% to 20%. The sample taken for sequencing was peripheral blood. The receptor source for this set is an older woman with COVID-19, enrolled during active disease.

The chain combines TRBV7-2 with TRBJ2-5; a weak D match, TRBD2 (5 bases). Germline CDR1 is SGHTA and CDR2 is FQGNSA. The CDR3 totals 15 residues. The V and J ends lost 1 base and 0 bases respectively, with 9 bases between them. The CDR3: CASSLGLAYQETQYF. In DNA, the CDR3 is TGTGCCAGCAGCTTAGGTCTAGCATACCAAGAGACCCAGTACTTC.

The J gene is TRBJ2-7, the V gene TRBV3-1 (or the pseudogene TRBV3-2), with TRBD2 as a possible D gene (5 bases). Germline lookup yields CDR1 LGHDT and CDR2 YNNKEL (reference sequence). The CDR3 runs 11 residues. The V gene lost 8 bases and the J gene lost 7 bases, with 12 bases spanning the gap. The CDR3 protein is CASFPGMEQYF. The CDR3 DNA reads TGTGCCAGCTTCCCCGGGATGGAGCAGTACTTC.

V and J are TRBV19 and TRBJ1-5; 8 nucleotides agree with TRBD1. Germline V gene lookup returns CDR1 LNHDA and CDR2 SQIVND (reference sequence). J gave up 4 bases and V 6 bases, and 5 bases lay outside the gene matches. The CDR3 extends over 14 amino acids. The CDR3 spells CASRPGQVNQPQHF. For the CDR3, the DNA is TGTGCCAGTAGGCCGGGACAGGTAAATCAGCCCCAGCATTTT.

The gene calls are TRBV7-2 and TRBJ2-7; 7 positions match TRBD1. This CDR3 is built from 15 residues. The J segment lost 1 base and the V segment lost 5 bases, leaving 8 bases of the junction unmatched. Germline CDR1 is SGHTA and CDR2 is FQGNSA. The CDR3 bases are TGTGCCAGCAGCCTCGTGGGGACAGCGTCCTACGAGCAGTACTTC. It is translated as CASSLVGTASYEQYF.

V and J are TRBV5-5 and TRBJ1-1; no definite D call. Germline CDR1 and CDR2: SGHKS and YYEKEE (reference sequence). Trimming stripped 3 bases from V and 1 base from J, with 7 bases between. The CDR3 extends over 13 amino acids. The CDR3 nucleotides are TGTGCCAGCAGCTATACAACGAACACTGAAGCTTTCTTT. Translated, it gives CASSYTTNTEAFF.

This clone appeared once. Written as DNA, the CDR3 is TGTGCCAGCTATACGGGGGGGCGCGGCGGGGAGCTGTTTTTT. Protein sequence: CASYTGGRGGELFF. This sequence joins TRBV6-5 and TRBJ2-2; 8 positions agree with TRBD2. This CDR3 is 14 amino acids long. The junction had 9 bases not matched to a gene; V was cut back by 8 bases and J by 7 bases. Germline V gives CDR1 MNHEY, CDR2 SVGAGI.

This clone was seen only once. The chain has TRBV18 and TRBJ1-3; perhaps TRBD1 as D (5 bases). V gave up 2 bases and J gave up 1 base, with 9 bases separating them. Germline V lookup: CDR1 KGHSH, CDR2 LQKENI. The CDR3 runs to 15 residues. CDR3 protein: CASSPVEGSGNTIYF. CDR3 nucleotides: TGTGCCAGCTCACCAGTGGAGGGGTCTGGAAACACCATATATTTT.

The chain carries TRBV11-2 and TRBJ2-5; 7 nucleotides match TRBD1. Germline lookup yields CDR1 SGHAT and CDR2 FQNNGV. Trimming at V came to 3 bases and at J to 1 base, leaving 11 bases not matched to a gene. This CDR3 is built from 17 residues. CDR3 DNA: TGTGCCAGCAGCTTCGGAACGAGGGGGCGTTTCCAAGAGACCCAGTACTTC. Its translation is CASSFGTRGRFQETQYF.